This TCR beta chain is from a study of T cells in localized non-small cell lung cancer. Study-level results: In the blood, greater T cell density corresponded to longer overall survival. Only one tumor region was sequenced, so heterogeneity remains possible. Adjacent lung was found to contain a median approximately 60 of the top 100 tumor clones.

In its sample, this clone was seen a few times. Its target is unknown. In germline, CDR1 is MRHNA, CDR2 SNTAGT. The germline V and J ends were trimmed by 4 bases and 1 base, with 10 bases remaining between them. This CDR3 region has 14 residues. TCRdb keeps only in-frame clones here, not all; method: immunoSEQ multiplex PCR. The sample records about 52,000 clones, around 87% being singletons. This clonotype was sampled from a female donor with stage II lung adenocarcinoma. The chain links TRBV6-4 to TRBJ1-1; no definite D call. The material sequenced was PBMCs, taken before any cancer treatment. CDR3 in DNA: TGTGCCAGCAGTGCCTCGCCCGGGAACACTGAAGCTTTCTTT. This translates into CASSASPGNTEAFF.